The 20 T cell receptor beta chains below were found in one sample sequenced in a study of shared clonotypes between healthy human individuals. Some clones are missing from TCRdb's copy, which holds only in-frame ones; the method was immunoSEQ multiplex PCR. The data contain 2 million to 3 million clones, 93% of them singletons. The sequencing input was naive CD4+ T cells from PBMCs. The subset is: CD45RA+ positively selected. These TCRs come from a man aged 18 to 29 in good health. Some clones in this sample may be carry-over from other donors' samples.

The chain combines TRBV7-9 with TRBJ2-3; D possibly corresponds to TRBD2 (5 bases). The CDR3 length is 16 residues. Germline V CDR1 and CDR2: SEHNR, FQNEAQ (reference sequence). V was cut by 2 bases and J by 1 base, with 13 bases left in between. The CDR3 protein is CASSLRPGSGTDTQYF. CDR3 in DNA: TGTGCCAGCAGCTTAAGGCCGGGATCGGGCACAGATACGCAGTATTTT.

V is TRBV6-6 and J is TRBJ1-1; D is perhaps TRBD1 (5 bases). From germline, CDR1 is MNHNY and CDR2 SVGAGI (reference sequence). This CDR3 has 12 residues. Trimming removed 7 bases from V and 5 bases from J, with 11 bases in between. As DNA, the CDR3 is TGTGCCAGCACCATGGGGGGAACTGAAGCTTTCTTT. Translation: CASTMGGTEAFF.

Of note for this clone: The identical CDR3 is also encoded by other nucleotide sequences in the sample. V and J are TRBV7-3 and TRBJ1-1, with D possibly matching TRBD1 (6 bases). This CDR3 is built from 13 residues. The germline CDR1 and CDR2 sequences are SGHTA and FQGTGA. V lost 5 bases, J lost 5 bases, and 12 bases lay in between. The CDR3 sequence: CASSLTGRTEAFF. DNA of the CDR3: TGTGCCAGCAGCCTTACAGGGAGGACTGAAGCTTTCTTT. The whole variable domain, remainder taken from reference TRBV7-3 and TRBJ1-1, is GAGVSQTPSNKVTEKGKYVELRCDPISGHTALYWYRQSLGQGPEFLIYFQGTGAADDSGLPNDRFFAVRPEGSVSTLKIQRTERGDSAVYLCASSLTGRTEAFFGQGTRLTVV.

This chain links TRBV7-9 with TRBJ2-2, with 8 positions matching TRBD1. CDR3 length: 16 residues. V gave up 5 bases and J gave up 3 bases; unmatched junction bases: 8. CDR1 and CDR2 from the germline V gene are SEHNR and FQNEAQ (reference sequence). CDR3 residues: CASSNRQGRDTGELFF. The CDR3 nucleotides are TGTGCCAGCAGCAACCGACAGGGGCGGGACACCGGGGAGCTGTTTTTT.

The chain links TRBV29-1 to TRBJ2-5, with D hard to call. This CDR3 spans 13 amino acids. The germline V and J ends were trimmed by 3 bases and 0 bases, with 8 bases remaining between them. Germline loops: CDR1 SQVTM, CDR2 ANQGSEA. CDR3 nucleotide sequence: TGCAGCGTTGATTATACCGACCAAGAGACCCAGTACTTC. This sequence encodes CSVDYTDQETQYF.

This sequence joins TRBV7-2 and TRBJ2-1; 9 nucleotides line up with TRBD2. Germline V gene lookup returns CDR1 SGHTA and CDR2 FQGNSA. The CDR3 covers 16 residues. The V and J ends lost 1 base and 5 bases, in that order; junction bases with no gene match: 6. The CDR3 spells CASSLVGTSSDNEQFF. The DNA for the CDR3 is TGTGCCAGCAGCTTAGTTGGGACTAGCAGTGACAATGAGCAGTTCTTC.

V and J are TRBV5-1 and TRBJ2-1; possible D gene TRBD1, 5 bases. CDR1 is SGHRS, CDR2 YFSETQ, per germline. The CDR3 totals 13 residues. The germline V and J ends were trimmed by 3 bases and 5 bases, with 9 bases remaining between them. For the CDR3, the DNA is TGCGCCAGCAGCTCCGACAGTGACAATGAGCAGTTCTTC. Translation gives CASSSDSDNEQFF.

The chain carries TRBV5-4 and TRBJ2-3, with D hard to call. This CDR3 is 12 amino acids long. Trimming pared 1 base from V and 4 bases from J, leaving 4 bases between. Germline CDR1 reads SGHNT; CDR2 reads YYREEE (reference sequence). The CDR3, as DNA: TGTGCCAGCAGCTTGATCCCAGATACGCAGTATTTT. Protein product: CASSLIPDTQYF.

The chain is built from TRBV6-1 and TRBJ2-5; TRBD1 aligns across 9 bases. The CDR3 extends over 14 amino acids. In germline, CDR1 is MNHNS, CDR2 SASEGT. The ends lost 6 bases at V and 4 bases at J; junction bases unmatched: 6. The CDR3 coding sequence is TGTGCCAGCAGACAGGGGGCTGCATCAGAGACCCAGTACTTC. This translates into CASRQGAASETQYF.

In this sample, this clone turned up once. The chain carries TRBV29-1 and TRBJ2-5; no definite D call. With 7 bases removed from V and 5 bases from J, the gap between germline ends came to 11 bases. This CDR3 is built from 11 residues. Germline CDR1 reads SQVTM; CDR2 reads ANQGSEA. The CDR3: CSGDRLETQYF. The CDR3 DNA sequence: TGCAGCGGTGACCGCTTGGAGACCCAGTACTTC.

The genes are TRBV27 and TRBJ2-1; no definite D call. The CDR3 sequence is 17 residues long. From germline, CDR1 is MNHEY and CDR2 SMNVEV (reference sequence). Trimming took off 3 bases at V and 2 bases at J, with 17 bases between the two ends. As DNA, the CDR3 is TGTGCCAGCAGTTTTTCTTTGATCAGTGCTACCTACAATGAGCAGTTCTTC. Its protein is CASSFSLISATYNEQFF.

The CDR3 coding sequence is TGTGCCAGCAACTGGCAGGAGGGGAAGATGAACACTGAAGCTTTCTTT. Translated: CASNWQEGKMNTEAFF. The chain combines TRBV6-6 with TRBJ1-1; TRBD1 might be the D (5 bases). V was cut by 7 bases and J by 0 bases, with 18 bases left in between. The CDR3 has 16 amino acids. Germline V CDR1 and CDR2: MNHNY, SVGAGI (reference sequence).

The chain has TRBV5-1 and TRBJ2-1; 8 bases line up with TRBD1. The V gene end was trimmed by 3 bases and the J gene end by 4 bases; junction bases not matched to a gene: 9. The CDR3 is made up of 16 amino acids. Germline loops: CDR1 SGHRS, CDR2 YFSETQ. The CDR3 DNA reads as TGCGCCAGCAGCTCACCAGACAGGGGTATTTACAATGAGCAGTTCTTC. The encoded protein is CASSSPDRGIYNEQFF.

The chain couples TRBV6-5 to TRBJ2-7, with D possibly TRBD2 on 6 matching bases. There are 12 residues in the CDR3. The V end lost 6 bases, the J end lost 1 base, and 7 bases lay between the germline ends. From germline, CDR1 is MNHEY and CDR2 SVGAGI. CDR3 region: CASSGGSYEQYF. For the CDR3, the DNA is TGTGCCAGCAGCGGGGGTTCCTACGAGCAGTACTTC.

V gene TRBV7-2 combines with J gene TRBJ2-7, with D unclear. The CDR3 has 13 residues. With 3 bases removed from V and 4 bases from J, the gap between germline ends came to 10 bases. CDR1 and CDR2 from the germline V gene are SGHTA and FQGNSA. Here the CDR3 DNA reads TGTGCCAGCAGCTTTGGCCAGGCATACGAGCAGTACTTC. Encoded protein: CASSFGQAYEQYF.

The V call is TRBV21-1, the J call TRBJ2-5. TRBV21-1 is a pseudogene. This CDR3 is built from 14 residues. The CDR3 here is CASSKAGTEETQYF. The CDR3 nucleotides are TGTGCCAGCAGCAAAGCGGGAACAGAAGAGACCCAGTACTTC.

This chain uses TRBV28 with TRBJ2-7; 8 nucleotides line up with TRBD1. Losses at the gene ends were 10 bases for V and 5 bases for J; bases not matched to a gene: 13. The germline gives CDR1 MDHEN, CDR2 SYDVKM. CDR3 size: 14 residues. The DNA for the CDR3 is TGTGCCACCCAAGTTCCAGGGGGCAGCCACGAGCAGTACTTC. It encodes CATQVPGGSHEQYF.

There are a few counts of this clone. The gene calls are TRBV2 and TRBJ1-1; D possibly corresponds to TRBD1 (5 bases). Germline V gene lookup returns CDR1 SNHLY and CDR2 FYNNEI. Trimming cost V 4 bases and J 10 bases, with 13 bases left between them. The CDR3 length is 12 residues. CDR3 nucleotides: TGTGCCAGCAGTGTAACTGGTAGGGGAGCTTTCTTT. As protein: CASSVTGRGAFF.

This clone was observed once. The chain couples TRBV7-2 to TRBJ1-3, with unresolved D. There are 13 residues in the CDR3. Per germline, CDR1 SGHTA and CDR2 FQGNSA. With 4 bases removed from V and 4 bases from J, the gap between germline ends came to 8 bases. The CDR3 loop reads CASSSRGGNTIYF. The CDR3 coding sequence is TGTGCCAGCAGCTCGAGAGGGGGAAACACCATATATTTT.

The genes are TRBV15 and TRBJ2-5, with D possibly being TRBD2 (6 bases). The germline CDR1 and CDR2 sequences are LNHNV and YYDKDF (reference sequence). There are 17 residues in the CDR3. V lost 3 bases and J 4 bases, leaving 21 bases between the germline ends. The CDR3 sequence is CATSSLSSGGKGETQYF. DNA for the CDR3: TGTGCCACCAGCAGTCTTTCATCCGGCGGGAAGGGAGAGACCCAGTACTTC.